This is a list of T cell receptor beta chains from one sample in a study of blood T cell repertoires in COVID-19. Sequenced by immunoSEQ multiplex PCR; TCRdb stores in-frame clones only, minus some. The sample includes more than 150,000 clones, 89% of them seen just once. The sample consisted of peripheral blood. The receptors come from a man aged 35-49 years with acute or convalescent COVID-19. The CDR3 runs from the conserved cysteine through the conserved F or W.

TRBV6-5,15,CASSYSNPGYTEAFF
TRBV18,15,CASSQGRDRDQPQHF
TRBV7-6,17,CASSLGATGGPYSPLHF
TRBV21-1,16,CASSDGTSGFTDTQYF
TRBV7-2,16,CASSLAGSGSYNEQFF
TRBV5-5,17,CASSLSSGGAWSGELFF
TRBV4-1,16,CASSQFYGSSTDTQYF
TRBV6-6,15,CASSFTGGGQGEQYF
TRBV4-2,19,CASSQVREGLAGDVGELFF
TRBV7-2,15,CASTSSVTSTDTQYF
TRBV3-1/TRBV3-2,17,CASSQEEVGVTYNEQFF
TRBV24-1,15,CATSDFQGALNEQFF
TRBV27,16,CASTPLVDRLHTEAFF
TRBV6-9,14,CASTHRGSGTEAFF
TRBV27,16,CASSWGRGQGSTEAFF
TRBV6-5,15,CASSPGGSSYNEQFF
TRBV24-1,15,CATRDGTAGANVLTF